This T cell receptor beta chain was recovered during a study of CD4 T cells in relation to SARS-CoV-2 and coronaviruses (dated by TCRdb to the early 2020s). For context, the study as a whole: In the ViraFEST assay, PBMCs were cultured with antigen for around nine days, after which TCR beta CDR3s were sequenced to identify antigen-specific clonal expansions. Across all 12 patients in the convalescent cohort, the median age was 38.5 years, with a range of roughly 21 to 75 years. Among the roughly twelve convalescent patients, 8 males and 4 females were included, and two of the subjects were Hispanic. Shared crossreactive spike epitopes were mapped to their HLA restriction using patient-derived lymphoblastoid cell lines. At the level of individual TCR clonotypes, the study measured memory CD4+ T cell crossreactivity between SARS-CoV-2 spike protein and common cold coronavirus spike proteins. Samples from a few pre-COVID donors and the naive versus memory experiments were sequenced with the Adaptive Biotechnologies TCR-sequencing kit; other data were Illumina-based. A different TCR-beta assay, based on Illumina, was used to sequence expansion assays from other donors in the study. Overall results and qualifications from the work: Roughly 67% of donors had memory CD4+ clonotypes that crossrecognized SARS-CoV-2 and at least one common cold coronavirus spike. Crossreactive clones showed significantly weaker SARS-CoV-2-driven expansion than monoreactive clones, consistent with antigenic imprinting. Because no donor provided both pre-pandemic and post-infection samples, tracing the source of pre-existing responses was limited. Small numbers of patients and of tested TCRs limited the study. Because the crossreactivity analysis focused on spike protein, crossreactivity against other viral proteins was not assessed. Sequencing naive versus memory cells indicated that the assay picks up memory recall responses, not primary responses primed during culture.

Naive and memory CD4+ T cells were separated from cryopreserved PBMCs by first enriching for CD4 and then performing EasySep naive CD4+ T cell enrichment. Sorted naive or memory CD4+ T cells (about 9.2 x 10^4) were cultured 1:1 with T cell-depleted PBMCs and CEF peptides for over 9 days. Each peptide culture condition was generally run in triplicate replicate wells. Ficoll-Paque PLUS gradient centrifugation was used to isolate PBMCs from either whole blood or leukapheresis product. PBMCs were either cryopreserved at -140°C or used fresh in the expansion assay. The QIAamp Micro DNA Kit was used to extract genomic DNA from the CD4+ T cells. The CDR3, from cysteine to phenylalanine, totals 15 residues. CDR3 DNA only is kept here, 45 bases in frame from base 1. The germline V gene specifies MDHEN as CDR1 and SYDVKM as CDR2. The V end loses 5 bases and the J end loses 3 bases, and a stretch of 16 bases separates them.

Regarding this clone: It has no known antigen specificity. Base qualities are not at hand, and no much larger clone is one base apart.

DNA from CEF-cultured naive and memory CD4+ T cells underwent immunoSEQ TCR-beta sequencing at survey level. Per the authors' processing: Preprocessing removed nonproductive sequences and CDR3s not starting with C, not ending with F or W, or shorter than 7 amino acids. Antigen-specific clonotypes were called with the MANAFEST web app, based on expansion relative to reference and other culture wells. A clone was considered positive if significant expansion relative to the reference culture was observed in 2 of 3 replicate wells at an FDR below 0.05. For a clone to be considered positive, significant expansion relative to all other tandem wells and an odds ratio above 5 were also required. Cultured and uncultured naive and memory CD4+ repertoires were searched for previously identified spike- and CEF-reactive CDR3s. After three terminal residues were trimmed from each end, CDR3 homology was quantified as pairwise Levenshtein distance using the stringdist R package. The source is immuneACCESS, and TCRdb retained only in-frame sequences with V and J called. Part of the clones is not carried over; for the studies checked, unresolved V genes explain less than half of this, and the remainder is unexplained. V, J and clone size derive from that table, while D and trimming were established from the DNA sequence. This sample lists about 36,000 clones; about 86% were detected once. The top ten clones comprise around 7% of the sample.

This TCR came from an adult with COVID-19. The V gene is TRBV28 and the J gene is TRBJ2-5; the D assignment is uncertain and may be TRBD1 or TRBD2, with 5 bases supporting each. The sequenced sample was naive CD4+ T cells from PBMCs, cultured in vitro. The intended sense of this specimen's cell subset or site label: naive CD4+ T cells isolated by negative enrichment. The nucleotide sequence reads TGTGCCAGCAGTGGGGGTGGGCTCGAGAAAGAGACCCAGTACTTC. Its protein is CASSGGGLEKETQYF.